Listed below are T cell receptor beta chains from one sample, sequenced in a study of cytomegalovirus exposure and HLA in healthy donors. The method was immunoSEQ multiplex PCR; TCRdb's version includes in-frame clones alone and lacks a portion of them. Of some 110,000 clones listed, 75% to 85% are singletons. The sequenced sample consisted of PBMCs. These TCRs come from a young woman in good health and CMV-seropositive. Each CDR3 is given with its conserved first and last residue. The order of the fields is D gene, V gene, clone size, J gene, CDR3 DNA, CDR3 protein. D genes are given only for firm matches. Rows give clone size only sometimes, using once, few, many, or a class for an expanded clone.

D: TRBD2; V: TRBV4-1; size: NA; J: TRBJ2-7; DNA: TGCGCCAGCAGCCAAGATTATCCTAGCGGGAGATACGAGCAGTACTTC; CDR3: CASSQDYPSGRYEQYF
D: TRBD2; V: TRBV6-1; size: NA; J: TRBJ2-3; DNA: TGTGCCAGCAGTGAATTCTCTAGCGGGCTGGGAGATACGCAGTATTTT; CDR3: CASSEFSSGLGDTQYF
D: TRBD2; V: TRBV9; size: NA; J: TRBJ2-1; DNA: TGTGCCAGCAGCGTAGAGATTCTAGCGGGAGTGAATGAGCAGTTCTTC; CDR3: CASSVEILAGVNEQFF
D: TRBD2; V: TRBV28; size: NA; J: TRBJ2-2; DNA: TGTGCCAGCAGGGGACTAGCGGGAGGGAAAGGGACCGGGGAGCTGTTTTTT; CDR3: CASRGLAGGKGTGELFF
D: NA; V: TRBV2; size: NA; J: TRBJ1-1; DNA: TGTGCCAGCAGTGCTGGGGGCGAGTATTTTGAAGCTTTCTTT; CDR3: CASSAGGEYFEAFF
D: NA; V: TRBV6-1; size: NA; J: TRBJ2-7; DNA: TGTGCCAGCAGCCCACAGGTGGTGGGGGGCGAGCAGTACTTC; CDR3: CASSPQVVGGEQYF
D: NA; V: TRBV9; size: once; J: TRBJ2-2; DNA: TGTGCCAGCAGCGTAGTGGCGGTCCCAGCCCCCGGGGAGCTGTTTTTT; CDR3: CASSVVAVPAPGELFF
D: NA; V: TRBV25-1; size: NA; J: TRBJ2-2; DNA: TGTGTCAGCACCCTGGGGGGGGGCGCCGGAAGGACCGGGGAGCTGTTTTTT; CDR3: CVSTLGGGAGRTGELFF
D: TRBD1; V: TRBV5-1; size: NA; J: TRBJ2-5; DNA: TGCGCCAGCAGCTTGGGACAGGGGGGTTTGGAGACCCAGTACTTC; CDR3: CASSLGQGGLETQYF
D: NA; V: TRBV19; size: few; J: TRBJ1-3; DNA: TGTGCCAGTAGTTGGACTGTCAGGGGAAACCTGGCAAACACCATATATTTT; CDR3: CASSWTVRGNLANTIYF
D: NA; V: TRBV5-1; size: NA; J: TRBJ1-6; DNA: TGCGCCAGCAGCCCAGATAACAATTCACCCCTCCACTTT; CDR3: CASSPDNNSPLHF
D: NA; V: TRBV18; size: once; J: TRBJ2-7; DNA: TGTGCCAGCTCACCGCCGGGGTCCCTGGGGAAGGAGCAGTACTTC; CDR3: CASSPPGSLGKEQYF
D: TRBD1; V: TRBV5-1; size: few; J: TRBJ1-3; DNA: TGCGCCAGCAGCGGGGGACAGGGGCACGGAAACACCATATATTTT; CDR3: CASSGGQGHGNTIYF
D: NA; V: TRBV5-1; size: NA; J: TRBJ2-1; DNA: TGCGCCAGCAGCTCAACTCCGAGCTCCTACAATGAGCAGTTCTTC; CDR3: CASSSTPSSYNEQFF
D: NA; V: TRBV19; size: NA; J: TRBJ1-1; DNA: TGTGCCAGTAGTATAAGGACAGCTATCACTGAAGCTTTCTTT; CDR3: CASSIRTAITEAFF
D: TRBD1; V: TRBV5-6; size: NA; J: TRBJ2-2; DNA: TGTGCCAGCAGCTCGGGACAGCGATGGTCCGGGGAGCTGTTTTTT; CDR3: CASSSGQRWSGELFF
D: NA; V: TRBV25-1; size: NA; J: TRBJ1-2; DNA: TGTGCCAGCGAGGGAAATAGCTATGGCTACACCTTC; CDR3: CASEGNSYGYTF
D: NA; V: TRBV11-3; size: NA; J: TRBJ1-1; DNA: TGTGCCAGCAGCTTCTCAGGGACTGAAGCTTTCTTT; CDR3: CASSFSGTEAFF
D: TRBD2; V: TRBV7-6; size: NA; J: TRBJ2-1; DNA: TGTGCCAGCAGCACTCTAGCGGGAGCCAATGAGCAGTTCTTC; CDR3: CASSTLAGANEQFF
D: TRBD1; V: TRBV28; size: once; J: TRBJ1-2; DNA: TGTGCCAGCAGTTTCCCGGGACAGGTTAACTATGGCTACACCTTC; CDR3: CASSFPGQVNYGYTF
D: NA; V: TRBV12-5; size: NA; J: TRBJ1-1; DNA: TGTGCTAGTGGTCCAAGTGGGGGCGGCACTGAAGCTTTCTTT; CDR3: CASGPSGGGTEAFF
D: TRBD1; V: TRBV6-5; size: NA; J: TRBJ1-5; DNA: TGTGCCAGTAGTTACACAGGGGATGGCAATCAGCCCCAGCATTTT; CDR3: CASSYTGDGNQPQHF
D: TRBD2; V: TRBV6-1; size: once; J: TRBJ2-3; DNA: TGTGCCAGCAGTAACCCGGGGGGTACGCAGTATTTT; CDR3: CASSNPGGTQYF
D: NA; V: TRBV28; size: few; J: TRBJ1-2; DNA: TGTGCCAGCGGCAGTTTAGCACAGGGAACCCCGTATGGCTACACCTTC; CDR3: CASGSLAQGTPYGYTF
D: TRBD1; V: TRBV7-8; size: NA; J: TRBJ1-2; DNA: TGTGCCTCTGGGGCGAGGGGGCTTAACTATGGCTACACCTTC; CDR3: CASGARGLNYGYTF
D: NA; V: TRBV28; size: NA; J: TRBJ1-5; DNA: TGTGCCAGCCATACAAATCAGCCCCAGCATTTT; CDR3: CASHTNQPQHF
D: TRBD1; V: TRBV5-4; size: NA; J: TRBJ2-3; DNA: TGTGCCAGCACCGATCGGACAGGAAGCACAGATACGCAGTATTTT; CDR3: CASTDRTGSTDTQYF
D: NA; V: TRBV2; size: NA; J: TRBJ2-7; DNA: TGTGCCAGCAGTGTCGAGTCGGGAGCCCACGAGCAGTACTTC; CDR3: CASSVESGAHEQYF
D: NA; V: TRBV18; size: NA; J: TRBJ2-5; DNA: TGTGCCAGCTCACCAGGGAGTCGGGAGACCCAGTACTTC; CDR3: CASSPGSRETQYF
D: NA; V: TRBV11-2; size: NA; J: TRBJ1-1; DNA: TGTGCCAGCAGCTTATCACAGGGATACACTGAAGCTTTCTTT; CDR3: CASSLSQGYTEAFF
D: NA; V: TRBV10-3; size: NA; J: TRBJ1-1; DNA: TGTGCCATCAGCTCCCAGGGTGCAAACACTGAAGCTTTCTTT; CDR3: CAISSQGANTEAFF
D: TRBD2; V: TRBV5-7; size: NA; J: TRBJ2-1; DNA: TGTGCCAGCAGCTTGAGAGCGGGAGAGATCCGTGAGCAGTTCTTC; CDR3: CASSLRAGEIREQFF
D: NA; V: TRBV5-8; size: NA; J: TRBJ2-5; DNA: TGTGCCAGCAGCTTGGCCCTCCAAGAGACCCAGTACTTC; CDR3: CASSLALQETQYF
D: TRBD1; V: TRBV5-1; size: NA; J: TRBJ2-4; DNA: TGCGCCAGCAGCGGGGGACAGCAGGGTAACATTCAGTACTTC; CDR3: CASSGGQQGNIQYF
D: TRBD2; V: TRBV15; size: NA; J: TRBJ2-7; DNA: TGTGCCACCAGCAGAGATGGCGGGAGCCACGAGCAGTACTTC; CDR3: CATSRDGGSHEQYF
D: NA; V: TRBV19; size: NA; J: TRBJ2-5; DNA: TGTGCCAGTAGTATACCGGACTTCCAAGAGACCCAGTACTTC; CDR3: CASSIPDFQETQYF
D: TRBD1; V: TRBV6-1; size: NA; J: TRBJ2-4; DNA: TGTGCCAGCAGTCTAAGACAGGGGGCGGAGGGCATTCAGTACTTC; CDR3: CASSLRQGAEGIQYF
D: TRBD2; V: TRBV7-3; size: NA; J: TRBJ2-5; DNA: TGTGCCAGCAGCTTAACGTCCCTAGCGGGAGGAGGGGGGACCCAGTACTTC; CDR3: CASSLTSLAGGGGTQYF
D: NA; V: TRBV30; size: NA; J: TRBJ2-1; DNA: TGTGCCTGGAGTGTAGGTAGCGGCGGGGCCGATGAGCAGTTCTTC; CDR3: CAWSVGSGGADEQFF
D: NA; V: TRBV28; size: once; J: TRBJ2-5; DNA: TGTGCCAGCAGTCTAGATGAGGGGACCCAGTACTTC; CDR3: CASSLDEGTQYF
D: TRBD2; V: TRBV13; size: NA; J: TRBJ2-7; DNA: TGTGCCAGCAGCTTCCTAGGACTAGCGGGAGACGAGCAGTACTTC; CDR3: CASSFLGLAGDEQYF
D: NA; V: TRBV4-1; size: NA; J: TRBJ1-1; DNA: TGCGCCAGCAGCCAAGATTTGGCAGGTATCCCACTGACTGAAGCTTTCTTT; CDR3: CASSQDLAGIPLTEAFF
D: TRBD2; V: TRBV28; size: NA; J: TRBJ2-7; DNA: TGTGCCAGCAGTTTAACCGGGACTAGCGCCTCCTACGAGCAGTACTTC; CDR3: CASSLTGTSASYEQYF
D: NA; V: TRBV5-1; size: NA; J: TRBJ2-7; DNA: TGCGCCAGCAGCTTGGAGCGGCCGGGGGAGGACGAGCAGTACTTC; CDR3: CASSLERPGEDEQYF
D: NA; V: TRBV18; size: NA; J: TRBJ2-7; DNA: TGTGCCAGCTCACCACCGGGAGGACCGTACTCCTACGAGCAGTACTTC; CDR3: CASSPPGGPYSYEQYF
D: NA; V: TRBV5-1; size: NA; J: TRBJ2-1; DNA: TGCGCCAGCAGCCTGACAAGTATTGGGCAGTTCTTC; CDR3: CASSLTSIGQFF
D: TRBD1; V: TRBV6-5; size: NA; J: TRBJ1-2; DNA: TGTGCCAGCACCCCGGACAGGCTGAACTATGGCTACACCTTC; CDR3: CASTPDRLNYGYTF
D: NA; V: TRBV7-6; size: NA; J: TRBJ1-1; DNA: TGTGCCAGCAGCTTAGTAGAGTTGACTGAAGCTTTCTTT; CDR3: CASSLVELTEAFF
D: TRBD2; V: TRBV11-2; size: NA; J: TRBJ2-1; DNA: TGTGCCAGCAGCGGGGCTAGCGGGCTTTCCTACAATGAGCAGTTCTTC; CDR3: CASSGASGLSYNEQFF
D: TRBD2; V: TRBV2; size: NA; J: TRBJ2-1; DNA: TGTGCCAGCAGCTACTCCGGGACTAGCGGCTACAATGAGCAGTTCTTC; CDR3: CASSYSGTSGYNEQFF
D: NA; V: TRBV10-3; size: NA; J: TRBJ1-2; DNA: TGTGCCATCAGTGAACCGGGCTATGGCTACACCTTC; CDR3: CAISEPGYGYTF
D: NA; V: TRBV5-1; size: NA; J: TRBJ1-2; DNA: TGCGCCAGCAGCTTCAGGGGCGACTATGGCTACACCTTC; CDR3: CASSFRGDYGYTF
D: TRBD1; V: TRBV6-6; size: NA; J: TRBJ1-2; DNA: TGTGCCAGCAGTTACAGGGGGCGCTCAGAAGGCTACACCTTC; CDR3: CASSYRGRSEGYTF
D: TRBD1; V: TRBV18; size: NA; J: TRBJ1-2; DNA: TGTGCCAGCTCACTCCGAGGGACAGATGGCTACACCTTC; CDR3: CASSLRGTDGYTF
D: NA; V: TRBV27; size: NA; J: TRBJ2-5; DNA: TGTGCCAGCAGTTTCGTCACAGGGCCGGGGGAGACCCAGTACTTC; CDR3: CASSFVTGPGETQYF
D: TRBD2; V: TRBV5-1; size: NA; J: TRBJ2-7; DNA: TGCGGCAGCAGCTTGGCCGGGGTAGCGGGAGCACGGCACGAGCAGTACTTC; CDR3: CGSSLAGVAGARHEQYF
D: TRBD2; V: TRBV27; size: few; J: TRBJ2-7; DNA: TGTGCCACCACCCGACTAGCGGGGACCTACGAGCAGTACTTC; CDR3: CATTRLAGTYEQYF